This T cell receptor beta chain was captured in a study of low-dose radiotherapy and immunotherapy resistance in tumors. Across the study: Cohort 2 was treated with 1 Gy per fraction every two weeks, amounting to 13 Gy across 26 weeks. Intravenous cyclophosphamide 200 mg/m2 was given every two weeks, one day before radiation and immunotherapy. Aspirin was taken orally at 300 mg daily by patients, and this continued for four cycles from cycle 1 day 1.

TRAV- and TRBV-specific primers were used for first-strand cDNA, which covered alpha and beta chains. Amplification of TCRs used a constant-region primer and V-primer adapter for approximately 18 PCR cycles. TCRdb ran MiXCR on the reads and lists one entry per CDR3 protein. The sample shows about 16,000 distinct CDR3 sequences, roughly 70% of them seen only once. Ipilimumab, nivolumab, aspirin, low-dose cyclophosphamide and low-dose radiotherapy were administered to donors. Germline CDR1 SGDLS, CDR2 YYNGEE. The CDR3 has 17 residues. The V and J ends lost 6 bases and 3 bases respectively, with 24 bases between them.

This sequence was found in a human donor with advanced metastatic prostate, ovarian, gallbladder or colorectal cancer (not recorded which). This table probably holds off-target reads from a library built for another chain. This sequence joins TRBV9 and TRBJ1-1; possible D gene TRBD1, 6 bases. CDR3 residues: CASTATKQGWGDTEAFF. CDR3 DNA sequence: TGTGCCAGCACCGCTACCAAACAGGGTTGGGGAGACACTGAAGCTTTCTTT.